This T cell receptor beta chain was observed in a study of blood T cells in healthy people across ages. Findings and caveats of the study: Changes in expanded clonotypes were possibly confounded, as the CMV status of donors was unknown.

The people who gave samples were healthy Caucasians from Russia, aged roughly 6 to 100. Each individual donor underwent a draw of approximately 9.6 milliliters of peripheral blood. This clonotype was found many times. Its antigen is not known. Alongside a J-beta primer mix, a sample-barcoded 5' primer served in a second PCR lasting about 7 to 11 cycles. In TCRdb, the 5' RACE reads were re-called with MiXCR into one record per CDR3 protein. The profile covers some 1 million distinct CDR3 sequences, with less than 50% appearing a single time and approximately 19% taken by the ten largest. The V gene end was trimmed by 5 bases and the J gene end by 3 bases; junction bases not matched to a gene: 7. CDR3 length: 15 residues. From germline, CDR1 is ENHRY and CDR2 SYGVKD.

Sequencing input: blood. The chain couples TRBV10-3 to TRBJ2-7; 10 nucleotides align to TRBD2. The clonotype comes from an older woman in good health. The DNA for the CDR3 is TGTGCCATCAGTCGGACCGGGACTAGCGTCTACGAGCAGTACTTC. Residues: CAISRTGTSVYEQYF.